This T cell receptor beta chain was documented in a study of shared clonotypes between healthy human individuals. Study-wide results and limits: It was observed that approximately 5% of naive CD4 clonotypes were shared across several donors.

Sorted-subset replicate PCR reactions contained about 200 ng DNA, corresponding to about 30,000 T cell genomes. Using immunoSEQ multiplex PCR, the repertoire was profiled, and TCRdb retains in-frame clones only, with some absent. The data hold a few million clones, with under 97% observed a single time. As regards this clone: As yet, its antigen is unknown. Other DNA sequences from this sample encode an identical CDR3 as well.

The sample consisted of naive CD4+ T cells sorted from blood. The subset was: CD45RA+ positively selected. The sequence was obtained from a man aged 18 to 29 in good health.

The CDR3 bases are TGTGCCAGCACCCCGGAGGGGGGGTCCTACGAGCAGTACTTC. It encodes CASTPEGGSYEQYF. The chain has TRBV2 and TRBJ2-7, with D perhaps TRBD2 (7 bases). Germline CDR1 and CDR2: SNHLY and FYNNEI. Trimming took off 7 bases at V and 1 base at J, with 14 bases between the two ends. The CDR3 runs to 14 residues.